This entry lists 28 T cell receptor beta chains sequenced from one sample in a study of neurological immune-mediated disorders. TCRdb redid the calling of the 5' RACE reads with MiXCR, one entry per CDR3 protein. Of about 49,000 distinct CDR3 sequences listed, about 12% are singletons. The sample's time point: longitudinal time-point 2. Input material: PBMCs. The receptor set was obtained from a male donor with HTLV-1-associated myelopathy (HAM/TSP).

This clonotype appeared many times. V gene TRBV7-2 combines with J gene TRBJ1-2; D gene unclear. V lost 1 base to trimming and J lost 3 bases, with 6 bases between them. From germline, CDR1 is SGHTA and CDR2 FQGNSA. The CDR3 is made up of 13 amino acids. The CDR3 here is CASSLGADYGYTF. For the CDR3, the DNA is TGTGCCAGCAGCTTAGGGGCAGACTATGGCTACACCTTC.

This clonotype was counted a single time. A much more abundant neighbour one base away suggests this may be a read error. V and J are TRBV11-2 and TRBJ2-1, with D tentatively TRBD2 (6 bases). CDR1 and CDR2 (germline): SGHAT, FQNNGV. V was clipped by 7 bases and J by 9 bases, with 25 bases between them. The CDR3 sequence is 16 residues long. The CDR3, as DNA: TGTGCCAGCACCGATCCCGGGGCTAGCGTTGCCACTGAGCAGTTCTTC. Protein product: CASTDPGASVATEQFF.

At least ten counts were recorded for this clonotype. The rearrangement uses TRBV5-1 and TRBJ2-5; TRBD2 aligns across 14 bases. The junction had 10 bases not matched to a gene; V was cut back by 8 bases and J by 4 bases. The germline CDR1 and CDR2 sequences are SGHRS and YFSETQ. The CDR3 consists of 16 residues. In nucleotides, the CDR3 is TGCGCCAGTTCGACTAGCGGGGGGGCAGGAGGAGAGACCCAGTACTTC. As protein: CASSTSGGAGGETQYF.

Ten or more counts support this clonotype. The chain employs TRBV20-1 and TRBJ2-3; tentatively, D is TRBD2 (7 bases). This CDR3 comprises 12 residues. Trimming cost V 8 bases and J 5 bases, with 14 bases left between them. The germline V gene has CDR1 DFQATT and CDR2 SNEGSKA (reference sequence). In DNA form, the CDR3 reads TGCAGTTATGGGGGGGCCAGAGATACGCAGTATTTT. Translated: CSYGGARDTQYF.

This clonotype was seen repeatedly, ten times or more. The chain couples TRBV5-1 to TRBJ1-2; 11 positions agree with TRBD1. Trimming removed 3 bases from V and 5 bases from J; junction bases left unmatched: 6. The CDR3 has 15 amino acids. CDR1 and CDR2 from the germline V gene are SGHRS and YFSETQ. The CDR3 here is CASSWTGGEGYGYTF. CDR3 in DNA: TGCGCCAGCAGCTGGACAGGGGGCGAAGGGTATGGCTACACCTTC.

The table lists this clonotype with many counts. The J gene is TRBJ1-5, the V gene TRBV12-3 or TRBV12-4; TRBD1 matches 8 bases. V lost 6 bases and J lost 2; bases outside the gene matches: 9. The CDR3 is 16 residues long. The CDR3 DNA follows: TGTGCCAGCAGGATATCAGGGGGCGCGGGCAATCAGCCCCAGCATTTT. As protein: CASRISGGAGNQPQHF.

This clonotype has ten or more counts. The gene calls are TRBV9 and TRBJ1-1; no reliable D call. V lost 4 bases to trimming and J lost 0 bases, with 7 bases between them. This CDR3 spans 13 amino acids. Germline-derived CDR1 and CDR2 are SGDLS and YYNGEE. The CDR3 reads CASSTSVNTEAFF. The CDR3 DNA follows: TGTGCCAGCAGCACAAGCGTGAACACTGAAGCTTTCTTT.

For this clonotype: This sequence may be a read error, since a much larger clone differs from it by one base. The rearrangement joins TRBV28 to TRBJ2-3; D might be TRBD2 (6 bases). Trimming stripped 5 bases from V and 2 bases from J, with 14 bases between. CDR3 length equals 15 residues. Germline assignment: CDR1 MDHEN and CDR2 SYDVKM. In DNA, the CDR3 is TGTGCCAGCAGTGGGGGGACGGCCTTCACAGATACGCAGTATTTT. This encodes CASSGGTAFTDTQYF. The whole variable domain, filled in from reference TRBV28 and TRBJ2-3, reads DVKVTQSSRYLVKRTGEKVFLECVQDMDHENMFWYRQDPGLGLRLIYFSYDVKMKEKGDIPEGYSVSREKKERFSLILESASTNQTSMYLCASSGGTAFTDTQYFGPGTRLTVL.

This clonotype was observed at least ten times. The chain uses TRBV5-6 and TRBJ1-1; a possible D gene is TRBD1 (6 bases). Between the trimmed V and J ends, which lost 6 bases and 4 bases, there was a span of 13 bases. The CDR3 loop spans 13 amino acids. Germline values: CDR1 SGHDT, CDR2 YYEEEE. As DNA, the CDR3 is TGTGCCAGCAAATGGGGGCGAGGCACTGAAGCTTTCTTT. Translating it yields CASKWGRGTEAFF.

In this sample, this clonotype turned up a few times. V is TRBV2 and J is TRBJ1-1; no reliable D call. Germline loops: CDR1 SNHLY, CDR2 FYNNEI. V gave up 0 bases and J gave up 0 bases, with 14 bases separating them. This CDR3 is 17 amino acids long. Written as DNA, the CDR3 is TGTGCCAGCAGTGAAGCGAACAGCCCCTCCATGAACACTGAAGCTTTCTTT. Its translation: CASSEANSPSMNTEAFF.

Comments on this clonotype: This may come from a read error, since a much larger clone is one base off. The rearrangement links TRBV2 to TRBJ2-5, with 10 bases aligning to TRBD2. The CDR3 runs to 14 residues. In germline, CDR1 is SNHLY, CDR2 FYNNEI. The CDR3 region has the DNA TGTGCCAGCAGTGTACTAGCGGGGAAGGAGACCCGGTACTTC. It yields the protein CASSVLAGKETRYF.

The chain employs TRBV21-1 and TRBJ1-6; the D call in the table, TRBD1, was not verified against the DNA. TRBV21-1 is recorded as a pseudogene. The CDR3 covers 14 residues. The CDR3 region is CASSKGQNLTPLHF. In nucleotides, the CDR3 is TGTGCCAGCAGCAAGGGACAGAACCTTACACCCCTCCACTTT.

This clonotype was picked up many times. The chain uses TRBV7-2 and TRBJ1-5, with TRBD1 matching over 8 bases. After removal of 1 base from V and 5 bases from J, the junction contained 4 bases not matched to a gene. Germline V gene sequence: CDR1 SGHTA, CDR2 FQGNSA. This CDR3 is 15 amino acids long. In DNA form, the CDR3 reads TGTGCCAGCAGCTTAGATGGACAGGGCTATCAGCCCCAGCATTTT. This translates into CASSLDGQGYQPQHF.

The chain employs TRBV10-3 and TRBJ1-1; D might be TRBD1 (5 bases). Germline lookup yields CDR1 ENHRY and CDR2 SYGVKD. The V and J ends lost 6 bases and 7 bases respectively, with 18 bases between them. The CDR3 has 14 residues. CDR3 nucleotide sequence: TGTGCCATCAGCTCGACAGTTAAGGAGGGTGAAGCTTTCTTT. This encodes CAISSTVKEGEAFF.

This clonotype was detected many times. This CDR3 is CASRPDSLINYGYTF. CDR3 DNA sequence: TGTGCCAGCAGACCTGACAGCCTGATTAACTATGGCTACACCTTC. This chain links TRBV12-3 or TRBV12-4 with TRBJ1-2; tentatively, D is TRBD1 (5 bases). Trimming left V 6 bases short and J 1 base short, with 15 bases between. The CDR3 covers 15 residues.

In its sample, this clonotype was seen many times. V and J are TRBV14 and TRBJ1-4; D is unclear. CDR1 SGHDN and CDR2 FVKESK come from the germline V gene. The germline V and J ends were trimmed by 3 bases and 8 bases, with 10 bases remaining between them. The CDR3 length is 13 residues. In DNA form, the CDR3 reads TGTGCCAGCAGCCAGGACGGGTACGAAAAACTGTTTTTT. This gives the protein CASSQDGYEKLFF.

There are many counts of this clonotype. The chain has TRBV5-1 and TRBJ2-1; 8 bases map to TRBD2. Trimming cost V 0 bases and J 7 bases; bases outside gene matches: 3. CDR3 length equals 14 residues. CDR1 and CDR2 (germline): SGHRS, YFSETQ. The CDR3 is CASSLASGGNEQFF. The CDR3 DNA follows: TGCGCCAGCAGCTTGGCCTCGGGAGGGAATGAGCAGTTCTTC. Using reference TRBV5-1 and TRBJ2-1 for the parts outside the CDR3, the full variable domain is KAGVTQTPRYLIKTRGQQVTLSCSPISGHRSVSWYQQTPGQGLQFLFEYFSETQRNKGNFPGRFSGRQFSNSRSEMNVSTLELGDSALYLCASSLASGGNEQFFGPGTRLTVL.

This clonotype was observed at least ten times. The rearrangement links TRBV7-2 to TRBJ2-3; 7 nucleotides line up with TRBD2. The J segment lost 4 bases and the V segment lost 3 bases, leaving 16 bases of the junction unmatched. Germline CDR1 reads SGHTA; CDR2 reads FQGNSA. This CDR3 is built from 18 residues. The CDR3 loop reads CASSLPLTGGSESDTQYF. In nucleotides, the CDR3 is TGTGCCAGCAGCTTGCCGCTAACGGGGGGATCGGAATCAGATACGCAGTATTTT.

This clonotype was counted at least ten times. J is TRBJ1-2 and V is TRBV7-9; no firm D call. Germline CDR1 reads SEHNR; CDR2 reads FQNEAQ (reference sequence). Trimming stripped 1 base from V and 3 bases from J, with 6 bases between. CDR3 length equals 13 residues. In nucleotides, the CDR3 is TGTGCCAGCAGCTTAGGGGATTACTATGGCTACACCTTC. Translation gives CASSLGDYYGYTF.

This clonotype was seen just once. V is TRBV28 and J is TRBJ2-1; D gene unclear. This CDR3 has 16 residues. The germline V gene has CDR1 MDHEN and CDR2 SYDVKM. V was shortened by 6 bases and J by 4 bases, with 19 bases between the two germline ends. The CDR3 nucleotides read TGTGCCAGCAGCCCTTCTATAAGGCTAATTTACAATGAGCAGTTCTTC. It codes for CASSPSIRLIYNEQFF.

Many counts were recorded for this clonotype. The chain uses TRBV5-1 and TRBJ2-1; TRBD2 matches at 12 bases. The CDR3 length is 16 residues. The trim removed 1 base at V and 7 bases at J, leaving 6 bases unmatched. Germline V gene data show CDR1 as SGHRS and CDR2 as YFSETQ. The CDR3 is CASSLFTSGGNNEQFF. The DNA for the CDR3 is TGCGCCAGCAGCTTGTTTACTAGCGGGGGGAATAATGAGCAGTTCTTC.

This clonotype was picked up many times. The chain joins TRBV19 to TRBJ1-1; no firm D call. There are 12 residues in the CDR3. V was clipped by 5 bases and J by 5 bases, with 9 bases between them. CDR1 and CDR2 from the germline V gene are LNHDA and SQIVND (reference sequence). CDR3 loop: CASSWAGTEAFF. CDR3 nucleotide sequence: TGTGCCAGTAGTTGGGCGGGTACTGAAGCTTTCTTT.

This clonotype was picked up many times. V gene TRBV7-2 combines with J gene TRBJ2-3; D could derive from TRBD1 or TRBD2 (5 bases each). V lost 1 base to trimming and J lost 7 bases, with 15 bases between them. Germline V gene sequence: CDR1 SGHTA, CDR2 FQGNSA. The CDR3 totals 15 residues. CDR3: CASSLEPGQVYTQYF. The CDR3 nucleotides read TGTGCCAGCAGCTTAGAGCCGGGGCAAGTTTATACGCAGTATTTT.

This clonotype was seen many times. The chain has TRBV4-3 and TRBJ1-1; the D gene is possibly TRBD1 (5 bases). The CDR3 extends over 16 amino acids. Germline V lookup: CDR1 LGHNA, CDR2 YSLEER. Trimming cost V 6 bases and J 1 base, with 18 bases left between them. The CDR3 coding sequence is TGCGCCAGCAGTTCCATGACCGGGACCAAGAACACTGAAGCTTTCTTT. Its protein is CASSSMTGTKNTEAFF.

In its sample, this clonotype was seen many times. The chain is built from TRBV7-2 and TRBJ2-1; unclear D gene. The germline V gene encodes CDR1 SGHTA and CDR2 FQGNSA. This CDR3 region has 15 residues. The germline V and J ends were trimmed by 5 bases and 0 bases, with 11 bases remaining between them. The CDR3: CASSPAWSSYNEQFF. CDR3 nucleotide sequence: TGTGCCAGCAGCCCCGCTTGGAGCTCCTACAATGAGCAGTTCTTC. The full variable domain, in which reference TRBV7-2 and TRBJ2-1 provide the parts outside the CDR3, is GAGVSQSPSNKVTEKGKDVELRCDPISGHTALYWYRQSLGQGLEFLIYFQGNSAPDKSGLPSDRFSAERTGGSVSTLTIQRTQQEDSAVYLCASSPAWSSYNEQFFGPGTRLTVL.

This clonotype showed up many times. The chain carries TRBV6-5 and TRBJ2-1; unclear D gene. This CDR3 has 15 amino acids. With 4 bases removed from V and 0 bases from J, the gap between germline ends came to 10 bases. In germline, CDR1 is MNHEY, CDR2 SVGAGI. The CDR3 DNA sequence: TGTGCCAGCAGTTCGGACGGAAGCTCCTACAATGAGCAGTTCTTC. Its protein is CASSSDGSSYNEQFF.

The table lists this clonotype with many counts. The V gene is TRBV20-1, the J gene TRBJ2-6; D is perhaps TRBD2 (6 bases). Germline CDR1 is DFQATT and CDR2 is SNEGSKA (reference sequence). This CDR3 contains 15 residues. With 4 bases removed from V and 4 bases from J, the gap between germline ends came to 14 bases. The CDR3: CSATGGGSGANVLTF. The CDR3 DNA reads as TGCAGTGCTACCGGCGGAGGGTCCGGGGCCAACGTCCTGACTTTC.

This clonotype was counted at least ten times. The chain couples TRBV20-1 to TRBJ2-2; TRBD1 agrees at 10 bases. The CDR3 contains 16 residues. V dropped 6 bases and J dropped 4; count of bases not matched to a gene: 11. The germline gives CDR1 DFQATT, CDR2 SNEGSKA (reference sequence). The CDR3 nucleotides are TGCAGTGCACCCGGGACAGGGGTTAGGGGCACCGGGGAGCTGTTTTTT. This codes for CSAPGTGVRGTGELFF.